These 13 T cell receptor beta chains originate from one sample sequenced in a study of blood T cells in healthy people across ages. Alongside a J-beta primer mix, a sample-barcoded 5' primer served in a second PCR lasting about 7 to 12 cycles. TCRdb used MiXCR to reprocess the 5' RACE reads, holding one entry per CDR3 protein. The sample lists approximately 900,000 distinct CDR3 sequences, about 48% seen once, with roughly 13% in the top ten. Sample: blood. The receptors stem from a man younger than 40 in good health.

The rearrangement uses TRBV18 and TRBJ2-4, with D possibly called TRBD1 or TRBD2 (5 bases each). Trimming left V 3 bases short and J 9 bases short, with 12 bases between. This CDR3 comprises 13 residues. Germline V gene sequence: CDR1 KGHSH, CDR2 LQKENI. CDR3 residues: CASSPPGRVIQYF. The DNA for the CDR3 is TGTGCCAGCTCACCCCCAGGGAGAGTCATTCAGTACTTC.

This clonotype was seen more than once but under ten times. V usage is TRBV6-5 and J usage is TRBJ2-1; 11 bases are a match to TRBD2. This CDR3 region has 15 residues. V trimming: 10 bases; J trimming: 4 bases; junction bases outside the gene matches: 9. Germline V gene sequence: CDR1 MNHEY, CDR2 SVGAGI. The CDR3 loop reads CATSTGTSGYNEQFF. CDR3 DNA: TGTGCCACATCCACCGGGACTAGCGGATACAATGAGCAGTTCTTC.

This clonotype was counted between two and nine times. The CDR3 DNA reads as TGCAGCGTTGAATCGGGATCCCCCTCTGGGGCCAACGTCCTGACTTTC. This sequence encodes CSVESGSPSGANVLTF. This rearrangement joins TRBV29-1 to TRBJ2-6, with D possibly TRBD2 on 5 matching bases. The CDR3 runs to 16 residues. Trimming took 2 bases from V and 0 from J, leaving 11 bases between them. In germline, CDR1 is SQVTM, CDR2 ANQGSEA.

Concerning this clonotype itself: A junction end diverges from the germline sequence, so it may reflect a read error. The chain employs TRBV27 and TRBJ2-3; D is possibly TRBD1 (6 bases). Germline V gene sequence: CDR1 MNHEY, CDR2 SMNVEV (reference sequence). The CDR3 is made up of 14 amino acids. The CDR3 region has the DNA TGTACCAGCAGTTTTACAGGGTCCACAGATACGCAGTATTTT. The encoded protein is CTSSFTGSTDTQYF.

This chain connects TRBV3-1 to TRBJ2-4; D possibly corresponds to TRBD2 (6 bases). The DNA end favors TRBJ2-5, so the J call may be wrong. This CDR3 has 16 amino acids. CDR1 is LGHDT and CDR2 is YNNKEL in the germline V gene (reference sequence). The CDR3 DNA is TGTGCCAGCAGCCAAGAGGGCGGGGTCGGACAAGAGACCCAGTACTTC. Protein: CASSQEGGVGQETQYF.

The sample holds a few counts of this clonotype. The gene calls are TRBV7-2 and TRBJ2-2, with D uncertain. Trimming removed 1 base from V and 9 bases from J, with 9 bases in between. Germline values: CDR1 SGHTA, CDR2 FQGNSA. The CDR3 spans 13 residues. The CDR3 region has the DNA TGTGCCAGCAGCTTAGATGCTATGCGGGAGCTGTTTTTT. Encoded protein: CASSLDAMRELFF.

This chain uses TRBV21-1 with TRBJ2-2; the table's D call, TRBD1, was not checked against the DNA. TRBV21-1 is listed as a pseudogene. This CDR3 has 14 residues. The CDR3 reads CAPWGLSNTGELFF. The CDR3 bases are TGTGCCCCCTGGGGCTTATCCAACACCGGGGAGCTGTTTTTT.

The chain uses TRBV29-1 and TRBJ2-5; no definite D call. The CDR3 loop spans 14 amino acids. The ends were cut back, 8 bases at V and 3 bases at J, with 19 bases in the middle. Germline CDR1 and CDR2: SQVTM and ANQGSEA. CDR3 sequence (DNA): TGCAGCACAGACTCCCATCCTGAAGAAGAGACCCAGTACTTC. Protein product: CSTDSHPEEETQYF.

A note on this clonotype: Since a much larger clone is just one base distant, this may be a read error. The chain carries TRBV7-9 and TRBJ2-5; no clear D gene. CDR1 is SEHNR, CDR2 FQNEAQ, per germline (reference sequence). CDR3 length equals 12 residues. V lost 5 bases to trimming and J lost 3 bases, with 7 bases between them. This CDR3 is CASSPIEETQYF. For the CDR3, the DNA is TGTGCCAGCAGCCCCATTGAAGAGACCCAGTACTTC.

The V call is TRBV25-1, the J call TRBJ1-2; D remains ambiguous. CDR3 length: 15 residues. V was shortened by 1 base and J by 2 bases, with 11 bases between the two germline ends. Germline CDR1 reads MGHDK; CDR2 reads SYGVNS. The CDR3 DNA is TGTGCCAGCAGTGAATCGGGGATATCAAACTATGGCTACACCTTC. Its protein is CASSESGISNYGYTF.

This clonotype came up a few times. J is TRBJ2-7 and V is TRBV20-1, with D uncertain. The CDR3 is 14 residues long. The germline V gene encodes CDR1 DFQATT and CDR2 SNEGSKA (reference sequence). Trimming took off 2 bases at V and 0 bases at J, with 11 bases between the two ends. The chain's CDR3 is CSARSDAHSYEQYF. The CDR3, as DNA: TGCAGTGCTAGAAGTGACGCCCACTCCTACGAGCAGTACTTC.

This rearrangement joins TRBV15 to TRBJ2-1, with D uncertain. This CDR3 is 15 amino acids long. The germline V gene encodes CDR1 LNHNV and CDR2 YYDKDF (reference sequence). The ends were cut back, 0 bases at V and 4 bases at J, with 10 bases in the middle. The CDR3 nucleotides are TGTGCCACCAGCAGAGATCTTAAAGGGTACAATGAGCAGTTCTTC. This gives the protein CATSRDLKGYNEQFF. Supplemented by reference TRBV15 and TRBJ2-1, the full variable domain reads DAMVIQNPRYQVTQFGKPVTLSCSQTLNHNVMYWYQQKSSQAPKLLFHYYDKDFNNEADTPDNFQSRRPNTSFCFLDIRSPGLGDTAMYLCATSRDLKGYNEQFFGPGTRLTVL.

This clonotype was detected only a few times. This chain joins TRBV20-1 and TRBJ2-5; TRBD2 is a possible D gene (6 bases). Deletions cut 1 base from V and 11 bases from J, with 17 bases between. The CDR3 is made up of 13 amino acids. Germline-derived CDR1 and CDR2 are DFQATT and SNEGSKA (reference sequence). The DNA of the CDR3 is TGCAGTGCTAGAGGCCTAGTTTCGGGGGAGCAGTACTTC. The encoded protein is CSARGLVSGEQYF.